Below are 5 T cell receptor beta chains sequenced from a single sample in a study of identical twins. TCRdb reprocessed the 5' RACE reads with MiXCR, giving one entry per CDR3 protein. The sample holds about 500,000 distinct CDR3 sequences; approximately 14% are singletons and the top ten take 0.95% to 1%. These data were likewise used in another study, on yellow fever vaccine responses in identical twins.

What was sequenced was CD4+ T cells sorted from blood. The receptor source for this set is a woman aged 18-29 years in good health.

This chain joins TRBV20-1 and TRBJ2-5; 14 bases fit TRBD2. V shed 6 bases and J 1 base; nucleotides not matched to a gene: 7. The germline gives CDR1 DFQATT, CDR2 SNEGSKA (reference sequence). The CDR3 runs to 16 residues. Written as DNA, the CDR3 is TGCAGTGCCGTGACTAGCGGGGGGGGATCCCAAGAGACCCAGTACTTC. Translating gives CSAVTSGGGSQETQYF.

V usage is TRBV12-3 or TRBV12-4 and J usage is TRBJ1-5; unclear D gene. This CDR3 is built from 12 residues. Trimming removed 5 bases at V and 5 bases at J, with 7 bases between. The CDR3: CASSRSYQPQHF. Here the CDR3 DNA reads TGTGCCAGCAGTAGGTCCTATCAGCCCCAGCATTTT.

In this sample, this clonotype turned up a few times. This sequence joins TRBV7-9 and TRBJ2-4, with 7 nucleotides matching TRBD2. V shed 1 base and J 0 bases; nucleotides not matched to a gene: 3. The CDR3 loop spans 16 amino acids. Germline loops: CDR1 SEHNR, CDR2 FQNEAQ (reference sequence). The CDR3 spells CASSLEAGLAKNIQYF. CDR3 sequence (DNA): TGTGCCAGCAGCTTAGAAGCGGGATTAGCCAAAAACATTCAGTACTTC. The full variable domain, rest sourced from reference TRBV7-9 and TRBJ2-4, is DTGVSQNPRHKITKRGQNVTFRCDPISEHNRLYWYRQTLGQGPEFLTYFQNEAQLEKSRLLSDRFSAERPKGSFSTLEIQRTEQGDSAMYLCASSLEAGLAKNIQYFGAGTRLSVL.

Many counts were recorded for this clonotype. The genes are TRBV3-1 and TRBJ2-3; possible D gene TRBD2, 5 bases. Germline V gives CDR1 LGHDT, CDR2 YNNKEL (reference sequence). The CDR3 consists of 13 residues. The V gene lost 3 bases and the J gene lost 4 bases, with 8 bases spanning the gap. CDR3 residues: CASSHPSPDTQYF. The CDR3 region has the DNA TGTGCCAGCAGCCACCCTAGCCCAGATACGCAGTATTTT.

This clonotype has a handful of counts. V is TRBV3-1 and J is TRBJ1-4, with 9 nucleotides matching TRBD1. This CDR3 has 15 amino acids. V lost 0 bases and J lost 7; bases outside the gene matches: 3. Germline loops: CDR1 LGHDT, CDR2 YNNKEL (reference sequence). CDR3 protein: CASSQEGTGSEKLFF. The DNA of the CDR3 is TGTGCCAGCAGCCAAGAAGGGACAGGGAGTGAAAAACTGTTTTTT.